This TCR beta chain was profiled in a study of CD8 T cells in ankylosing spondylitis. General study findings and limits: Apparently characteristic of ankylosing spondylitis blood was a TCR beta motif (fewer than 10 highly homologous variants). In reactive arthritis synovial fluid and blood, some motif variants had been reported before.

Preparation of TCR beta libraries was done by quantitative 5'-RACE with molecular barcodes. A single record per CDR3 protein comes from TCRdb applying MiXCR to the 5' RACE reads. Of approximately 290,000 distinct CDR3 sequences in the sample, less than 25% were seen once. For this clonotype: The antigen is unknown.

Germline V lookup: CDR1 LGHNA, CDR2 YNFKEQ. J gave up 5 bases and V 1 base, and 7 bases lay outside the gene matches. This CDR3 is 17 amino acids long. The sequenced material came from blood, either unsorted or a sorted T cell fraction (not recorded which). The origin of this receptor is a female donor with ankylosing spondylitis or in good health (not recorded which). The chain joins TRBV4-2 to TRBJ2-5; 13 bases line up with TRBD2. The CDR3 DNA follows: TGTGCCAGCAGCCAAGGGACTAGCGGGAGAATTCGTGAGACCCAGTACTTC. Its protein product is CASSQGTSGRIRETQYF.